Listed below are T cell receptor beta chains from one sample, sequenced in a study of blood T cells in healthy people across ages. TCRdb redid the calling of the 5' RACE reads with MiXCR, one entry per CDR3 protein. The sample shows some 1.8 million distinct CDR3 sequences, roughly two fifths of them seen only once. The sample comprised blood. Every receptor here comes from a human donor in good health. Each CDR3 is given with its conserved first and last residue. A D gene is named only where the DNA matches it firmly. Clone size is given for some rows only: seen once, a few or many times, or a class if the clone is expanded.

v_call	clone_size	d_call	j_call	cdr3_aa	cdr3_nt
TRBV29-1	NA	TRBD1	TRBJ1-2	CSVEGSGGKLYGYTF	TGCAGCGTTGAAGGGTCAGGGGGAAAACTCTATGGCTACACCTTC
TRBV5-5	few	NA	TRBJ2-3	CASSWPQGRAREDTQYF	TGTGCCAGCAGCTGGCCACAGGGACGGGCGCGGGAAGATACGCAGTATTTT
TRBV5-6	NA	TRBD2	TRBJ2-3	CASSGPGLAVSTDTQYF	TGTGCCAGCAGCGGCCCGGGACTAGCGGTTAGCACAGATACGCAGTATTTT
TRBV27	few	TRBD2	TRBJ2-4	CASRLSGGAVIQYF	TGTGCCAGCAGATTAAGCGGGGGGGCCGTCATTCAGTACTTC
TRBV5-1	few	NA	TRBJ2-1	CASSLRLGIYNEQFF	TGCGCCAGCAGCTTGCGTTTGGGAATTTACAATGAGCAGTTCTTC
TRBV4-3	NA	NA	TRBJ2-7	CASSQDPPASEYYEQYF	TGCGCCAGCAGCCAAGATCCCCCTGCTAGTGAGTACTACGAGCAGTACTTC
TRBV28	few	TRBD1	TRBJ2-5	CASSLSQGAKTQYF	TGTGCCAGCAGTTTATCTCAGGGGGCGAAGACCCAGTACTTC
TRBV20-1	few	TRBD2	TRBJ2-3	CSAPSSGSSDTQYF	TGCAGTGCTCCCTCTAGCGGGTCATCAGATACGCAGTATTTT
TRBV7-2	once	NA	TRBJ1-5	CASSLRGNWQPQHF	TGTGCCAGCAGCTTGAGGGGAAACTGGCAGCCCCAGCATTTT
TRBV13	NA	NA	TRBJ2-2	CANATPPWTRGTNTGELFF	TGTGCCAACGCCACCCCCCCTTGGACCAGGGGAACGAACACCGGGGAGCTGTTTTTT
TRBV6-5	NA	NA	TRBJ1-2	CASSYSGTSGRDGYTF	TGTGCCAGCAGTTACTCAGGGACATCGGGGAGGGATGGCTACACCTTC
TRBV5-1	NA	NA	TRBJ1-3	CASSATGSGNTIYF	TGCGCCAGCAGCGCGACAGGATCTGGAAACACCATATATTTT
TRBV5-1	few	NA	TRBJ2-5	CASSHDLSGETQYF	TGCGCCAGCAGCCACGATCTTTCAGGCGAGACCCAGTACTTC
TRBV10-3	few	NA	TRBJ1-2	CAISESTAGINYGYTF	TGTGCCATCAGTGAGTCTACGGCAGGGATTAACTATGGCTACACCTTC